The rows below give T cell receptor beta chains drawn from one sample of a study of cytomegalovirus exposure and HLA in healthy donors. Sequencing used immunoSEQ multiplex PCR; TCRdb keeps in-frame clones, though not all of them. This sample has about 180,000 clones, with 86% found just once. Sequencing input: PBMCs. All receptors derive from a man younger than 35 in good health and CMV-seropositive. Both conserved end residues are part of each CDR3. A D gene is named only where the DNA matches it firmly. Some rows mark clone size as missing; the rest say once, few, many or name a class of expanded clone.

.	once	TRBV20-1	TRBJ2-1	TGCAGTGCTAGACGGGTGGGTGAGCAGTTCTTC	CSARRVGEQFF
.	.	TRBV15	TRBJ1-4	TGTGCCACCAGCAGAGTGGGTACAGGTAATGAAAAACTGTTTTTT	CATSRVGTGNEKLFF
.	.	TRBV21-1	TRBJ2-7	TGTGCCAGCAGCCATTGGGGGGACAGGGTCTACGAGCAGTACTTC	CASSHWGDRVYEQYF
TRBD1	many	TRBV28	TRBJ2-2	TGTGCCAGCAGTTCGACAGGGGTAGAGGTACAATGGGAGCTGTTTTTT	CASSSTGVEVQWELFF
TRBD1	once	TRBV7-9	TRBJ2-7	TGTGCCAGCAGCTTAAACCCGGGACAGGGGGCAGGGGGGTACGAGCAGTACTTC	CASSLNPGQGAGGYEQYF
TRBD1	.	TRBV11-2	TRBJ1-2	TGTGCCAGCAGCCCAGGGGGTAGGGATACCACTAACTATGGCTACACCTTC	CASSPGGRDTTNYGYTF
.	.	TRBV11-2	TRBJ2-7	TGTGCCAGCAGCCTGAAGGACACCAAATTTTACGAGCAGTACTTC	CASSLKDTKFYEQYF
.	.	TRBV6-4	TRBJ2-3	TGTGCCAGCAGTGATAGCGAGTCAGATACGCAGTATTTT	CASSDSESDTQYF
TRBD1	.	TRBV6-5	TRBJ1-4	TGTGCCAGCAGGTACGGGACAGGGGGCGAAAAACTGTTTTTT	CASRYGTGGEKLFF
.	.	TRBV5-6	TRBJ2-3	TGTGCCAGCAGCTTCGGGCGGGGGCGCACAGATACGCAGTATTTT	CASSFGRGRTDTQYF
.	.	TRBV18	TRBJ1-6	TGTGCCAGCCGGCGGGAAAATAATTCACCCCTCCACTTT	CASRRENNSPLHF
TRBD1	.	TRBV5-6	TRBJ1-2	TGTGCCAGCAGCACGGGACAGAGCTATGGCTACACCTTC	CASSTGQSYGYTF
TRBD1	.	TRBV4-3	TRBJ2-6	TGCGCCAGCAGCGATAATACAGGGGTAGGGGCTGGGGCCAACGTCCTGACTTTC	CASSDNTGVGAGANVLTF
.	.	TRBV27	TRBJ2-5	TGTGCCAGCACCCCGAGGGCGGGTTTAAGGGAGACCCAGTACTTC	CASTPRAGLRETQYF
.	.	TRBV6-4	TRBJ1-1	TGTGCCAGCAGGAGACAAGCGAACACTGAAGCTTTCTTT	CASRRQANTEAFF
TRBD2	.	TRBV4-1	TRBJ2-7	TGCGCCAGCAGCCGGACTAGCGGGAGTTCGAGGGAGCAGTACTTC	CASSRTSGSSREQYF
TRBD1	.	TRBV5-1	TRBJ2-5	TGCGCCAGCAGCCCCAGGGAACAGGGGGAAGAGACCCAGTACTTC	CASSPREQGEETQYF
TRBD1	.	TRBV10-3	TRBJ2-7	TGTGCCATCAGGACAGGGGGCGACGAGCAGTACTTC	CAIRTGGDEQYF
.	.	TRBV27	TRBJ2-5	TGTGCCAGCAGTTTAGGGAGCCCTTTTAGGGAGACCCAGTACTTC	CASSLGSPFRETQYF
.	.	TRBV28	TRBJ1-5	TGTGCCAGCAGCACAGGGAGTCAGCCCCAGCATTTT	CASSTGSQPQHF
TRBD2	.	TRBV5-1	TRBJ2-1	TGCGCCAGCAGCTTAGAGCTAGCGGGAGGGCCGAGGAATGAGCAGTTCTTC	CASSLELAGGPRNEQFF
.	.	TRBV6-1	TRBJ2-1	TGTGCCAGCAGTGAATACGACAGGAGCGGAGACAATGAGCAGTTCTTC	CASSEYDRSGDNEQFF
.	.	TRBV27	TRBJ1-3	TGTGCCAGCAGTTTAGTTGGCCGCTCTGGAAACACCATATATTTT	CASSLVGRSGNTIYF
.	.	TRBV10-3	TRBJ2-7	TGTGCCGTCAGAGGGGCATTTGGGTCCTACGAGCAGTACTTC	CAVRGAFGSYEQYF
.	.	TRBV11-1	TRBJ2-3	TGTGCCAGCAGCTCGCCAGGCGTTACGCAGTATTTT	CASSSPGVTQYF
.	.	TRBV5-1	TRBJ2-7	TGCGCCAGCAGCCTTAGCGGCGAGCAGTACTTC	CASSLSGEQYF
.	.	TRBV7-9	TRBJ1-1	TGTGCCAGCAGCTTAGCTGGAGGCAGAGAAGCTTTCTTT	CASSLAGGREAFF
TRBD1	few	TRBV6-5	TRBJ1-2	TGTGCCAGCATGGGACAGGGCGGCTATGGCTACACCTTC	CASMGQGGYGYTF
.	.	TRBV4-3	TRBJ2-1	TGCGCCAGCTCGGGGGAGCCGGGGGATGAGCAGTTCTTC	CASSGEPGDEQFF
TRBD1	.	TRBV19	TRBJ1-5	TGTGCCAGTAGGGACAGGACCAATCAGCCCCAGCATTTT	CASRDRTNQPQHF
TRBD1	.	TRBV6-1	TRBJ1-1	TGTGCCAGCACCCCTGGCGACAGGGGCACTGAAGCTTTCTTT	CASTPGDRGTEAFF
.	.	TRBV9	TRBJ2-2	TGTGCCAGTTCCTATTCGAACACCGGGGAGCTGTTTTTT	CASSYSNTGELFF
TRBD1	few	TRBV4-1	TRBJ2-5	TGCGCCAGCAGCTTTCACGGACAGGGGGCCGAGACCCAGTACTTC	CASSFHGQGAETQYF
TRBD1	.	TRBV27	TRBJ1-1	TGTGCCAGCAGTTCCCGATCAGGGGGTGAAGCTTTCTTT	CASSSRSGGEAFF
TRBD1	.	TRBV6-5	TRBJ2-7	TGTGCCAGCGGGAGGGACAGGGGCTACGAGCAGTACTTC	CASGRDRGYEQYF
TRBD2	.	TRBV10-3	TRBJ2-7	TGTGCCATCAGGGATCCGGGACTAGCGGTCCACGAGCAGTACTTC	CAIRDPGLAVHEQYF
.	.	TRBV23-1	TRBJ1-3	TGCGCCAGCAGTCCCCAGACAGCTCCTGGAAACACCATATATTTT	CASSPQTAPGNTIYF
TRBD2	.	TRBV27	TRBJ2-1	TGTGCCAGCTCCTCTAGCGGGAGATCTGAGCAGTTCTTC	CASSSSGRSEQFF
.	.	TRBV15	TRBJ2-7	TGTGCCACCAGCAGAGTCCCCGCCGGTAGCAGCGAGCAGTACTTC	CATSRVPAGSSEQYF
TRBD2	many	TRBV6-4	TRBJ2-2	TGTGCCAGCAGTGACCGAGCGGGAGAGGCCGGGGAGCTGTTTTTT	CASSDRAGEAGELFF
.	.	TRBV7-8	TRBJ2-1	TGTGCCAGCAGCTTGGCTTTGCTATTAGGAGGCAATGAGCAGTTCTTC	CASSLALLLGGNEQFF
TRBD2	few	TRBV7-8	TRBJ2-7	TGTGCCAGCAGCTTAGGGGCCGGACTAGCCCCGGAGCAGTACTTC	CASSLGAGLAPEQYF
.	.	TRBV4-3	TRBJ2-1	TGCGCCAGCAGCCAGGTAGGGGACACCAGATTCAATGAGCAGTTCTTC	CASSQVGDTRFNEQFF